This T cell receptor (beta chain) was retrieved from a study of T cell responses to AZD1222 COVID-19 vaccine. Clones were sequenced by immunoSEQ multiplex PCR, and TCRdb holds only the in-frame ones, with some missing. Of roughly 75,000 clones in the sample, roughly 84% were seen once. The sequence was collected from an adult who received the AZD1222 COVID-19 vaccine. The sequencing used peripheral blood, collected 28 days after the second AZD1222 dose.

For the CDR3, the DNA is TGCGCCAGCAGCACAGGGACGGAGACCCAGTACTTC. It specifies CASSTGTETQYF. The chain uses TRBV5-1 and TRBJ2-5, with D maybe TRBD1 (6 bases). Germline lookup yields CDR1 SGHRS and CDR2 YFSETQ. The CDR3 is made up of 12 amino acids. Deletions cut 4 bases from V and 5 bases from J, with 9 bases between.